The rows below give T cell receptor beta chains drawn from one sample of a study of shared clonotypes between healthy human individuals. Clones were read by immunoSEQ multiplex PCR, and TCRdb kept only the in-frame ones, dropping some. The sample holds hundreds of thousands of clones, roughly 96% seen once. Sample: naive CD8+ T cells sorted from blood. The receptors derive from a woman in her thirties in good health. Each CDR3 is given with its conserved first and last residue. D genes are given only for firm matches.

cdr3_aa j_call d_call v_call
CASSALAGYEQYF TRBJ2-7 - TRBV19
CATSRDRGRSTDTQYF TRBJ2-3 TRBD2 TRBV15
CASSGYLGNEQFF TRBJ2-1 - TRBV27
CASSLITGRNTEAFF TRBJ1-1 - TRBV5-6
CASSQNRNYGYTF TRBJ1-2 - TRBV14
CASSEIWSTQGITYEQYF TRBJ2-7 - TRBV2
CAGGPLNTEAFF TRBJ1-1 - TRBV5-4
CASSLPPEGYTF TRBJ1-2 - TRBV5-4
CAAEGQSTGELFF TRBJ2-2 - TRBV9
CASQSGDRLSGNTIYF TRBJ1-3 TRBD1 TRBV19
CASSFIGTTEAFF TRBJ1-1 - TRBV27
CASRDDRGWNQPQHF TRBJ1-5 TRBD1 TRBV2
CASTGTSGRGDEQFF TRBJ2-1 TRBD2 TRBV2
CASSLRYFDSEAFF TRBJ1-1 - TRBV7-3
CASRTGGSSTDTQYF TRBJ2-3 TRBD1 TRBV19
CASSQQGPRYNEQFF TRBJ2-1 - TRBV6-5
CASSLGRRVADTQYF TRBJ2-3 - TRBV28
CASRGQGVEKLFF TRBJ1-4 TRBD1 TRBV28
CASNPSKGASYEQYF TRBJ2-7 - TRBV6-6
CASSQSPGANVLTF TRBJ2-6 - TRBV4-1
CAIRTAGVGQGEQFF TRBJ2-1 TRBD2 TRBV10-3
CASRYRATYEQYF TRBJ2-7 - TRBV28
CASSLTGGIDEQYF TRBJ2-7 - TRBV28
CASSFDRVAKTEAFF TRBJ1-1 TRBD1 TRBV7-9
CSVLGGPDTDRNLGTYEQYF TRBJ2-7 - TRBV29-1
CASRQTFFYNSPLHF TRBJ1-6 - TRBV27
CASSFAGPGNTIYF TRBJ1-3 - TRBV28
CASSIAPSVEQYF TRBJ2-5 - TRBV27
CASSSDGGTDTQYF TRBJ2-3 - TRBV5-1
CASSFSREAGANVLTF TRBJ2-6 - TRBV7-9
CASSKVGGVYEQYF TRBJ2-7 - TRBV21-1
CATSQGGTEAFF TRBJ1-1 - TRBV6-5
CASGEDRSETQYF TRBJ2-5 TRBD1 TRBV7-9
CASSPQGQGNTEAFF TRBJ1-1 TRBD1 TRBV13
CASSYSSGTRTYEQYF TRBJ2-7 TRBD2 TRBV6-5
CAWSDNPGVQPQHF TRBJ1-5 - TRBV30
CASSFSGISGNTIYF TRBJ1-3 - TRBV11-2
CASSFSDYEQYF TRBJ2-7 - TRBV5-5
CASSPTPSAGEQYF TRBJ2-7 - TRBV7-9
CASSLVGSGQPQHF TRBJ1-5 - TRBV13
CASSEDGYEQYF TRBJ2-7 - TRBV6-5
CASSIGHDTGELFF TRBJ2-2 - TRBV19
CASSERLDTGELFF TRBJ2-2 - TRBV25-1
CASSSGANYGYTF TRBJ1-2 - TRBV27
CASSFLALKVEQYF TRBJ2-7 - TRBV28
CASSDIPVKKAYEQYF TRBJ2-7 - TRBV6-1